Presented here are 17 T cell receptor beta chains from one specimen sequenced in a study of T-cell memory formation after mild COVID-19. Using its own MiXCR run on the 5' RACE reads, TCRdb lists one record per CDR3 protein. The sample carries some 68,000 distinct CDR3 sequences, around 17% recorded once. Sequencing input: PBMCs or a T cell subset sorted from them (not recorded which). Receptor source: an adult woman who had mild COVID-19 (a few samples of this study predate the infection). Cell type and time point are not known.

This clonotype showed up just a few times. The rearrangement uses TRBV20-1 and TRBJ2-7; 9 positions match TRBD1. The CDR3 length is 13 residues. The trim removed 1 base at V and 4 bases at J, leaving 2 bases unmatched. CDR1 and CDR2 (germline): DFQATT, SNEGSKA (reference sequence). Written as DNA, the CDR3 is TGCAGTGCTAGAGGACAGGGGGAGTACGAGCAGTACTTC. Translating it yields CSARGQGEYEQYF.

The chain carries TRBV12-5 and TRBJ2-1; no clear D gene. The germline V and J ends were trimmed by 5 bases and 4 bases, with 9 bases remaining between them. CDR3 length: 13 residues. Looked up from germline, CDR1 is LGHNT and CDR2 is FRNRAP. In nucleotides, the CDR3 is TGTGCTAGTGGTACAAGCTATTACAATGAGCAGTTCTTC. This codes for CASGTSYYNEQFF.

The J gene is TRBJ2-7, the V gene TRBV5-1; 11 bases line up with TRBD2. J gave up 2 bases and V 1 base, and 8 bases lay outside the gene matches. This CDR3 is 17 amino acids long. The germline gives CDR1 SGHRS, CDR2 YFSETQ. The CDR3 nucleotides are TGCGCCAGCAGCTTGTTTAGCGGGGGGGAACCAGCCTACGAGCAGTACTTC. Translation gives CASSLFSGGEPAYEQYF.

The table lists this clonotype with a count of one. This chain links TRBV12-3 or TRBV12-4 with TRBJ2-3; 13 nucleotides align to TRBD2. This CDR3 has 18 residues. The J segment lost 0 bases and the V segment lost 6 bases, leaving 9 bases of the junction unmatched. The CDR3 sequence: CASRAGTSGVPSTDTQYF. CDR3 in DNA: TGTGCCAGCAGGGCCGGGACTAGCGGGGTCCCAAGCACAGATACGCAGTATTTT.

The gene calls are TRBV28 and TRBJ1-2; 7 positions agree with TRBD1. The CDR3 consists of 15 residues. The germline CDR1 and CDR2 sequences are MDHEN and SYDVKM. Trimming cost V 5 bases and J 4 bases; bases outside gene matches: 10. CDR3 nucleotides: TGTGCCAGCAGTACCCGGGACAGAAGATCCTATGGCTACACCTTC. It specifies CASSTRDRRSYGYTF.

The rearrangement links TRBV9 to TRBJ2-3, with TRBD1 identical over 7 bases. Germline V CDR1 and CDR2: SGDLS, YYNGEE. The CDR3 is 17 residues long. J lost 1 base, V lost 2 bases, and 10 bases had no gene match. CDR3 amino acids: CASSVSKETGRTDTQYF. The DNA of the CDR3 is TGTGCCAGCAGCGTGTCAAAGGAGACAGGGCGCACAGATACGCAGTATTTT.

This clonotype was counted a few times. This rearrangement joins TRBV7-9 to TRBJ2-2; 7 positions match TRBD2. Losses at the gene ends were 5 bases for V and 4 bases for J; bases not matched to a gene: 10. Germline CDR1 and CDR2: SEHNR and FQNEAQ (reference sequence). The CDR3 consists of 16 residues. The CDR3 coding sequence is TGTGCCAGCAGCACCTTCACTAGCGATAGCACCGGGGAGCTGTTTTTT. This codes for CASSTFTSDSTGELFF.

This clonotype was observed a few times. This sequence joins TRBV7-8 and TRBJ2-1; TRBD2 agrees at 12 bases. The length of the CDR3 is 16 residues. With 2 bases clipped from V and 4 bases from J, the junction kept 3 bases outside the gene matches. From germline, CDR1 is SGHVS and CDR2 FQNEAQ. The CDR3 nucleotides read TGTGCCAGCAGCTTATGGCTAGCGGGAGGGTACAATGAGCAGTTCTTC. It translates to CASSLWLAGGYNEQFF.

The chain is built from TRBV29-1 and TRBJ2-3, with TRBD1 identical over 9 bases. Germline V gene data show CDR1 as SQVTM and CDR2 as ANQGSEA. The V and J ends lost 7 bases and 3 bases, in that order; junction bases with no gene match: 14. CDR3 length: 16 residues. The chain's CDR3 is CSACGQGLVLTDTQYF. CDR3 bases: TGCAGCGCCTGCGGACAGGGGTTGGTACTTACAGATACGCAGTATTTT.

This clonotype was seen only a few times. The V gene is TRBV14, the J gene TRBJ2-1, with TRBD2 as a possible D gene (5 bases). The V and J ends lost 8 bases and 10 bases respectively, with 15 bases between them. The CDR3 extends over 12 amino acids. Germline V gene lookup returns CDR1 SGHDN and CDR2 FVKESK. The CDR3 DNA reads TGTGCCAGCGGCTTATATGGAGGCGAGCAGTTCTTC. This translates into CASGLYGGEQFF.

This clonotype was seen a handful of times. The chain links TRBV4-3 to TRBJ2-7; D uncertain. Trimming took 8 bases from V and 0 from J, leaving 11 bases between them. CDR3 length: 13 residues. Germline V gives CDR1 LGHNA, CDR2 YSLEER. CDR3 amino acids: CASSSETSYEQYF. CDR3 coding DNA: TGCGCCAGCTCTTCCGAGACCTCCTACGAGCAGTACTTC.

This clonotype has a handful of counts. The chain couples TRBV7-2 to TRBJ2-3; D is ambiguous. The CDR3 totals 14 residues. Germline values: CDR1 SGHTA, CDR2 FQGNSA. The V end lost 1 base, the J end lost 2 bases, and 7 bases lay between the germline ends. The CDR3 protein is CASSLGYFTDTQYF. The CDR3 nucleotides read TGTGCCAGCAGCTTAGGATACTTCACAGATACGCAGTATTTT.

V and J are TRBV7-9 and TRBJ2-7; D is perhaps TRBD2 (6 bases). The CDR3 has 12 amino acids. Trimming left V 6 bases short and J 5 bases short, with 11 bases between. The V gene's germline CDR1 is SEHNR and CDR2 FQNEAQ (reference sequence). CDR3 residues: CASREGRNEQYF. DNA for the CDR3: TGTGCCAGCAGGGAGGGGCGGAACGAGCAGTACTTC. Complete variable domain (other parts from reference TRBV7-9 and TRBJ2-7): DTGVSQNPRHKITKRGQNVTFRCDPISEHNRLYWYRQTLGQGPEFLTYFQNEAQLEKSRLLSDRFSAERPKGSFSTLEIQRTEQGDSAMYLCASREGRNEQYFGPGTRLTVT.

The gene calls are TRBV4-2 and TRBJ2-7; no definite D call. The CDR3 totals 15 residues. Germline lookup yields CDR1 LGHNA and CDR2 YNFKEQ. The germline V and J ends were trimmed by 0 bases and 0 bases, with 9 bases remaining between them. This chain's CDR3 is CASSQDGGTSYEQYF. For the CDR3, the DNA is TGTGCCAGCAGCCAAGATGGCGGCACCTCCTACGAGCAGTACTTC.

This clonotype was detected a few times. The chain has TRBV2 and TRBJ2-7, with D perhaps TRBD2 (5 bases). CDR1 is SNHLY, CDR2 FYNNEI, per germline. Trimming left V 6 bases short and J 2 bases short, with 11 bases between. The CDR3 is 13 residues long. CDR3 DNA sequence: TGTGCCAGCAGGGTGGACGGGGCCTACGAGCAGTACTTC. Translating gives CASRVDGAYEQYF.

The chain has TRBV20-1 and TRBJ2-3; 10 positions match TRBD2. Germline CDR1 DFQATT, CDR2 SNEGSKA (reference sequence). With V trimmed by 4 bases and J by 6 bases, 4 bases remained unmatched. The CDR3 covers 13 residues. This CDR3 is CSATSGSVDTQYF. CDR3 DNA: TGCAGTGCTACTAGCGGGAGTGTGGATACGCAGTATTTT.

This rearrangement joins TRBV7-9 to TRBJ2-3; 11 bases line up with TRBD2. The CDR3 is 15 residues long. The J segment lost 0 bases and the V segment lost 6 bases, leaving 2 bases of the junction unmatched. From germline, CDR1 is SEHNR and CDR2 FQNEAQ (reference sequence). The CDR3 is CASSPSGRSTDTQYF. The CDR3 DNA follows: TGTGCCAGCAGTCCTAGCGGGAGGAGCACAGATACGCAGTATTTT. The variable domain in full, with the rest retrieved from reference TRBV7-9 and TRBJ2-3, is DTGVSQNPRHKITKRGQNVTFRCDPISEHNRLYWYRQTLGQGPEFLTYFQNEAQLEKSRLLSDRFSAERPKGSFSTLEIQRTEQGDSAMYLCASSPSGRSTDTQYFGPGTRLTVL.